A selection of T cell receptor beta chains follows, all from one sample in a study of shared clonotypes between healthy human individuals. Sequencing used immunoSEQ multiplex PCR; TCRdb keeps in-frame clones, though not all of them. This table has over 850,000 clones, more than 75% appearing once. The specimen was memory CD4+ T cells from PBMCs. These receptors were collected from a man between 18 and 35 years old in good health. Some clones in this sample may be carry-over from other donors' samples. Each CDR3 is given with its conserved first and last residue. Fields, in order: J gene, D gene, V gene, clone size, CDR3 DNA, CDR3 protein. D genes are given only for firm matches. Some rows mark clone size as missing; the rest say once, few, many or name a class of expanded clone.

TRBJ2-7,TRBD2,TRBV19,-,TGTGCCAGTAGCCAAACTAGCGGGAGGTTCTACGAGCAGTACTTC,CASSQTSGRFYEQYF
TRBJ2-4,-,TRBV7-2,once,TGTGCCAGCAGCTTAGGGTCTGACATTCAGTACTTC,CASSLGSDIQYF
TRBJ2-7,-,TRBV5-6,once,TGTGCCAGCAGCTTTTACGCCCGGTCAGAGCAGTACTTC,CASSFYARSEQYF
TRBJ2-3,TRBD2,TRBV28,few,TGTGCCAGCAGTCGTTGGGCGGGAGGGGCAGATACGCAGTATTTT,CASSRWAGGADTQYF
TRBJ2-2,-,TRBV9,-,TGTGCCAGCAGCGTAGGCTCCCAGATCACCGGGGAGCTGTTTTTT,CASSVGSQITGELFF
TRBJ1-2,-,TRBV5-1,-,TGCGCCAGCAGCTTGTCAGTTTACTATGGCTACACCTTC,CASSLSVYYGYTF
TRBJ1-3,-,TRBV7-2,-,TGTGCCAGCAGCTTAGGAATGTCAGGGGCTGGAAACACCATATATTTT,CASSLGMSGAGNTIYF
TRBJ2-5,-,TRBV20-1,-,TGCAGTGCTAGCGGGCAAGAGACCCAGTACTTC,CSASGQETQYF
TRBJ2-7,TRBD2,TRBV29-1,few,TGCAGCGTTTACGGGACTAGCGGGAGGAGTCGCTACGAGCAGTACTTC,CSVYGTSGRSRYEQYF
TRBJ2-5,TRBD1,TRBV5-4,-,TGTGCCAGCAGCAGGACAGGGGGTGACAGGGAGCAGTACTTC,CASSRTGGDREQYF
TRBJ1-1,TRBD1,TRBV4-2,-,TGTGCCAGCAGCCAAGAGGCAGGGGGCCGGAGGAACACTGAAGCTTTCTTT,CASSQEAGGRRNTEAFF
TRBJ1-5,-,TRBV27,-,TGTGCCAGCAGTAAACAGGGTTTTGGCCAGCCCCAGCATTTT,CASSKQGFGQPQHF
TRBJ2-2,-,TRBV7-7,few,TGTGCCAGCAGCCGACCCCGAGACGGCTCGGGCACCGGGGAGCTGTTTTTT,CASSRPRDGSGTGELFF
TRBJ1-5,-,TRBV27,few,TGTGCCAGCAGTCCCCGACGGAGTAGCAATCAGCCCCAGCATTTT,CASSPRRSSNQPQHF
TRBJ2-1,-,TRBV11-2,once,TGTGCCAGCAGCTTAGGTTTGTTTAGGGCGGTTCAACAGTTCTTC,CASSLGLFRAVQQFF
TRBJ2-3,TRBD2,TRBV5-1,-,TGCGCCAGCAGCCCAGGGACTAGCGTGAGAGATACGCAGTATTTT,CASSPGTSVRDTQYF
TRBJ1-1,-,TRBV5-1,-,TGCGCCAGCAGCTTGGGGGCGGGATGGGCGCATGAAGCTTTCTTT,CASSLGAGWAHEAFF
TRBJ2-1,-,TRBV28,-,TGTGCCAGCAGTCCCATAGGCCTCAGGCAGTTCTTC,CASSPIGLRQFF
TRBJ2-2,TRBD2,TRBV6-5,-,TGTGCCAGCAGTTACGATAGCGGGAGGACCGGGGAGCTGTTTTTT,CASSYDSGRTGELFF
TRBJ2-7,-,TRBV5-1,-,TGCGCCAGCAGCAGATCGGGCACATTCCTCCCCTACGAGCAGTACTTC,CASSRSGTFLPYEQYF
TRBJ2-3,-,TRBV11-3,few,TGTGCCAGCAGCTTCGGCAGCACAGATACGCAGTATTTT,CASSFGSTDTQYF
TRBJ2-1,-,TRBV7-8,-,TGTGCCAGCAGCTTCCGACTGGCCAGGACTGATGAGCAGTTCTTC,CASSFRLARTDEQFF
TRBJ2-5,-,TRBV5-4,-,TGTGCCAGCAGCTTGGCCCGGGAGGAGACCCAGTACTTC,CASSLAREETQYF
TRBJ1-1,-,TRBV30,-,TGTGCCTGGGGACTGGGGGGGACTGAAGCTTTCTTT,CAWGLGGTEAFF
TRBJ2-2,TRBD2,TRBV2,-,TGTGCCAGCAGTGTTGGGTCTAGCGGGAGCGCCGGGGAGCTGTTTTTT,CASSVGSSGSAGELFF
TRBJ2-1,TRBD1,TRBV11-2,-,TGTGCCAGCAGCCCCGGAAGAGGGGGACAGGGAGGAGGGCAGTTCTTC,CASSPGRGGQGGGQFF
TRBJ2-3,TRBD2,TRBV5-8,-,TGTGCCAGCAGCTTGATGCGGGAGGGCACAGATACGCAGTATTTT,CASSLMREGTDTQYF
TRBJ1-4,-,TRBV29-1,-,TGCAGCGTTGGACGGGGGACTAATGAAAAACTGTTTTTT,CSVGRGTNEKLFF
TRBJ1-4,-,TRBV13,-,TGTGCCAGCAGCTTAGAGGAGGCGGGTGCTAATGAAAAACTGTTTTTT,CASSLEEAGANEKLFF
TRBJ1-5,-,TRBV28,few,TGTGCCAGCAGTTTCTCTGGACAGCGCAATCAGCCCCAGCATTTT,CASSFSGQRNQPQHF
TRBJ1-2,TRBD1,TRBV5-1,few,TGCGCCAGCAGCTTCCACAGGGGATTAGACTATGGCTACACCTTC,CASSFHRGLDYGYTF
TRBJ2-7,-,TRBV7-9,-,TGTGCCAGCAGCTTAGGGGGGTGGCCGGAGCAGTACTTC,CASSLGGWPEQYF
TRBJ2-3,-,TRBV12-5,-,TGTGCTAGTGGCCCGGAGCCCTCAGGGGATACGCAGTATTTT,CASGPEPSGDTQYF
TRBJ2-1,-,TRBV15,-,TGTGCCACCAGCAGAGCATTGGAGGACTCGAAGCAGTTCTTC,CATSRALEDSKQFF
TRBJ2-3,-,TRBV5-4,-,TGTGCCAGCAGCTGGACGGAGGGGGCAGATACGCAGTATTTT,CASSWTEGADTQYF
TRBJ2-1,-,TRBV5-4,-,TGTGCCAGTTCCCAGGGTTTCGATGAGCAGTTCTTC,CASSQGFDEQFF
TRBJ1-1,-,TRBV4-3,-,TGCGCCAGCAGCCAAGTTACAGGAGTGGAAGCTTTCTTT,CASSQVTGVEAFF
TRBJ2-7,TRBD1,TRBV5-1,-,TGCGCCAGCAGCTTGGGACAGGGCTCCTACGAGCAGTACTTC,CASSLGQGSYEQYF
TRBJ2-3,-,TRBV14,-,TGTGCCAGCAGCCAAGTAGGCAGGGGTGGATTGGGCACAGATACGCAGTATTTT,CASSQVGRGGLGTDTQYF
TRBJ1-1,-,TRBV27,-,TGTGCCAGCAGTCCACACCGGGGGCGAGGGACTGAAGCTTTCTTT,CASSPHRGRGTEAFF
TRBJ2-7,TRBD2,TRBV7-9,-,TGTGCCAGCAGCCCGGTGGCGGGAGGGCACGAGCAGTACTTC,CASSPVAGGHEQYF
TRBJ2-5,-,TRBV9,-,TGTGCCAGCAGCGTAGGATGGGCAGAGACCCAGTACTTC,CASSVGWAETQYF
TRBJ2-2,-,TRBV15,-,TGTGCCACCAGCACTAGCGCGAACACCGGGGAGCTGTTTTTT,CATSTSANTGELFF
TRBJ1-2,-,TRBV7-8,-,TGTGCCAGCAGCTTAGGTCGGGCCGGGGGATTCTATGGCTACACCTTC,CASSLGRAGGFYGYTF
TRBJ1-4,-,TRBV9,-,TGTGCCAGCAGCGCCGTACCAACTAATGAAAAACTGTTTTTT,CASSAVPTNEKLFF
TRBJ2-2,-,TRBV4-2,-,TGTGCCAGCAGCCAAGATGGTGGGACCGGGGAGCTGTTTTTT,CASSQDGGTGELFF
TRBJ2-1,-,TRBV5-1,-,TGCGCCAGCAGCTTGTTTTCTAGCGCCGACAATGAGCAGTTCTTC,CASSLFSSADNEQFF
TRBJ1-6,-,TRBV19,-,TGTGCCAGTAGTCAAAGGGGCCCCGGGGCACCCCTCCACTTT,CASSQRGPGAPLHF
TRBJ1-1,-,TRBV28,-,TGTGCCAGCAGAGTCCGGGACCCATCAGGAGCTTTCTTT,CASRVRDPSGAFF
TRBJ2-7,-,TRBV6-6,few,TGTGCCAGCAGTTACCTGGCTAGCGATACCTACGAGCAGTACTTC,CASSYLASDTYEQYF